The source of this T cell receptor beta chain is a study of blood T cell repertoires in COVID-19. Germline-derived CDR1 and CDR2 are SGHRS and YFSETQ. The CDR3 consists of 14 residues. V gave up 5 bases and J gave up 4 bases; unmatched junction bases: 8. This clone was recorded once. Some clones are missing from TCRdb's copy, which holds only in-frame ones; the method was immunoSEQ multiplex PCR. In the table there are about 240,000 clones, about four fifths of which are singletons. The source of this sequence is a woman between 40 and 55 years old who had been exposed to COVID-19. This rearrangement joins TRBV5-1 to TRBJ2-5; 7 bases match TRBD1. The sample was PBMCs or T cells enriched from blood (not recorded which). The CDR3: CASRHDRVVETQYF. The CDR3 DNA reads TGCGCCAGCAGACACGACAGGGTCGTAGAGACCCAGTACTTC.